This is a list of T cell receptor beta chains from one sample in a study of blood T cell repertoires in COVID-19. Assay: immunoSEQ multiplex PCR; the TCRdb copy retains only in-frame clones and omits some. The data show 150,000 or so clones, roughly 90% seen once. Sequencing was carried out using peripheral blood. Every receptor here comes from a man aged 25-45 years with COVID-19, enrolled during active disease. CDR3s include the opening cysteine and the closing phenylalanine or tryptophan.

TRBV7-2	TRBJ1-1	CASSFRDRVTEAFF
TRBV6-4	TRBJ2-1	CASSDSVVAGYSYNEQFF
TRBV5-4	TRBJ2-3	CASSIGLAVTDTQYF
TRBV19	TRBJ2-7	CASSIELLAGGYEQYF
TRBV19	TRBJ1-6	CASSMIAGTNSPLHF
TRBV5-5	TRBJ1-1	CASSLSWTPNTEAFF
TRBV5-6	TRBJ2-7	CASKEGARLGNYEQYF
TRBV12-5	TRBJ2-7	CASGLVTGTSGPSYEQYF
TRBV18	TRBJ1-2	CASSPEDRVNYGYTF
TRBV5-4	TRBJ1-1	CASSFPLQGNTEAFF
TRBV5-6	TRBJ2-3	CASSFGTATDTQYF
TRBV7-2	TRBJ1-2	CASSLEGAMDGNYGYTF
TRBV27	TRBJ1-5	CASSLKQGVNQPQHF